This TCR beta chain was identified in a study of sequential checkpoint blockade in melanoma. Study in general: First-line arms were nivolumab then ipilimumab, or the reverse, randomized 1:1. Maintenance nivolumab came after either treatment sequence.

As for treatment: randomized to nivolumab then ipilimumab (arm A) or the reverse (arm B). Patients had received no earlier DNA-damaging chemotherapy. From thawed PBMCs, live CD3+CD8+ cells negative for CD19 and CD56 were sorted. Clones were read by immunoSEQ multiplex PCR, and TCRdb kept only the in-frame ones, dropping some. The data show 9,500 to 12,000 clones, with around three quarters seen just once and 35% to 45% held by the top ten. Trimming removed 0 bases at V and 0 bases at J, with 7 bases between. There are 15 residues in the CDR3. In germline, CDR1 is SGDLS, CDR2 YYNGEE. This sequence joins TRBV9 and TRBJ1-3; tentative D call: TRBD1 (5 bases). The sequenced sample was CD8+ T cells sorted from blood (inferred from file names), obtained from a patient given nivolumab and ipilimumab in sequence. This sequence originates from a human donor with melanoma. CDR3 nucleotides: TGTGCCAGCAGCGTAGGCGACAGCTCTGGAAACACCATATATTTT. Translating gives CASSVGDSSGNTIYF. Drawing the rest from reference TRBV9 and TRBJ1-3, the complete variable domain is DSGVTQTPKHLITATGQRVTLRCSPRSGDLSVYWYQQSLDQGLQFLIQYYNGEERAKGNILERFSAQQFPDLHSELNLSSLELGDSALYFCASSVGDSSGNTIYFGEGSWLTVV.